These 2 T cell receptor beta chains came from one sample sequenced in a study of T cells in women clearing cervical HPV infection (dated 2018 in TCRdb). Libraries were constructed by the immunoSEQ multiplex PCR assay. TCRdb's version of the immuneACCESS table is confined to in-frame rearrangements and falls short of the full clone set. An unresolved V gene accounts for under half of the shortfall where checked; the remainder is of unknown origin. The table for this sample records some 40,000 clones. In total, the top ten clones hold 1.2% of the sample. What was sequenced was blood buffy coat. The source of these receptors is a woman aged 18 to 75 with a cervical HPV16 infection that either progressed to CIN3+ or cleared (not recorded which).

CDR3 loop: CASSLVLLAGMYEQYF. Incomplete CDR3 DNA: TGTGCCAGCAGTTTGGTCCTTTTAGCGGGGATGTACGAG. This sequence joins TRBV28 and TRBJ2-7; TRBD2 matches at 8 bases. The CDR3 end lies 3 residues beyond the end of the read and is filled in from the germline J gene. V was pared by 3 bases and J by 4 bases, with 11 bases of the junction left unmatched. This CDR3 is built from 16 residues. CDR1 and CDR2 from the germline V gene are MDHEN and SYDVKM. The variable domain in full, with the rest retrieved from reference TRBV28 and TRBJ2-7, is DVKVTQSSRYLVKRTGEKVFLECVQDMDHENMFWYRQDPGLGLRLIYFSYDVKMKEKGDIPEGYSVSREKKERFSLILESASTNQTSMYLCASSLVLLAGMYEQYFGPGTRLTVT.

As regards this clone: The missing CDR3 end, 3 residues past where the read stops, is filled in from the germline J gene. This chain connects TRBV20-1 to TRBJ2-3; D is perhaps TRBD1 (6 bases). Deletions cut 3 bases from V and 1 base from J, with 14 bases between. The CDR3 is made up of 15 amino acids. Germline CDR1 is DFQATT and CDR2 is SNEGSKA (reference sequence). CDR3 sequence: CSASPRGWGTDTQYF. The CDR3 bases that were read are TGCAGTGCTAGCCCCAGGGGTTGGGGCACAGATACG.